This TCR beta chain was captured by sequencing in a study of cytomegalovirus exposure and HLA in healthy donors. Study observations and caveats: As was reported, the HLA-A and HLA-B alleles of most subjects were accurately predicted from TCR beta sequences. The authors later found most CMV-associated TCR beta chains appeared HLA-restricted. Listed as cytomegalovirus-associated were 164 TCR beta chains.

Among the donors, all were healthy bone marrow donors. The ends lost 2 bases at V and 8 bases at J; junction bases unmatched: 17. The CDR3 sequence is 17 residues long. CDR1 is SGHRS and CDR2 is YFSETQ in the germline V gene. On this clone itself: No antigen is known for it.

It was with 60 Vbeta and 13 Jbeta primers that the PCR ran. The table came from immunoSEQ multiplex PCR; TCRdb's copy has only in-frame clones and leaves some out. The sample lists under 150,000 clones, 80% to 85% occurring once. The V and J genes are TRBV5-1 and TRBJ1-2, with 8 positions matching TRBD1. The sequencing sample was made of PBMCs. This TCR was sampled from a woman aged 50 to 60 in good health and CMV-seropositive. The CDR3 bases are TGCGCCAGCAGCTTCGACCCCCCGGGACAGGATCGCCGGGGCTACACCTTC. The encoded protein is CASSFDPPGQDRRGYTF.